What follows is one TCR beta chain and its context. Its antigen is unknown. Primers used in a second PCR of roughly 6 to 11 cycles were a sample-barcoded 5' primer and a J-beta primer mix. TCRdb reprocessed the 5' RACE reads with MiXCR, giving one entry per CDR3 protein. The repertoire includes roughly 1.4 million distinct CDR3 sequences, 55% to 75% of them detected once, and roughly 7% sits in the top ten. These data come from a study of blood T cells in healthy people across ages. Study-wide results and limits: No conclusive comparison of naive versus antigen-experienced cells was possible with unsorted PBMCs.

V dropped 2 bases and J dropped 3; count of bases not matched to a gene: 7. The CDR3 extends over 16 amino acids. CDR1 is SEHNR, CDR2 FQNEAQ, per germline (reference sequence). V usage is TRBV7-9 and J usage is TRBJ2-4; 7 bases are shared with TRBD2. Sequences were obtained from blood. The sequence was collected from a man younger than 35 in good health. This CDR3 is CASSLRSGRDKNIQYF. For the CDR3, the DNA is TGTGCCAGCAGCTTACGTTCTGGGAGGGACAAAAACATTCAGTACTTC.